This TCR beta chain was found in a study of shared clonotypes between healthy human individuals. In the study overall: CD4 naive and memory got three plates each, CD8 naive two, CD8 memory one.

About this clone itself: Its antigen is undetermined.

General study findings and limits: Clonotypes not shared had lower generation probabilities than those common to all four donors.

V was trimmed by 2 bases and J by 0 bases, leaving 4 bases between them. Germline values: CDR1 MDHEN, CDR2 SYDVKM. The CDR3 is 13 amino acids. Genomic DNA belonging to each subset was distributed in equal measure over several immunoSEQ plates. Clones were read by immunoSEQ multiplex PCR, and TCRdb kept only the in-frame ones, dropping some. In the table there are a few million clones, about 94% of which are singletons. Terminally differentiated effector memory CD45RA+ cells were left out of the naive CD8 fraction, which was CD45RO-negative and positively selected for CCR7. Donors, healthy HIV-negative adults, lacked recent acute infections or vaccinations.

This rearrangement joins TRBV28 to TRBJ1-2; D is ambiguous. The TCR originated in a man aged 18 to 35 in good health. Some clones in this sample may be carry-over from other donors' samples. Sequencing input: naive CD8+ T cells from PBMCs. CDR3 in amino acids: CASSLMSNYGYTF. CDR3 DNA sequence: TGTGCCAGCAGTTTAATGTCTAACTATGGCTACACCTTC.